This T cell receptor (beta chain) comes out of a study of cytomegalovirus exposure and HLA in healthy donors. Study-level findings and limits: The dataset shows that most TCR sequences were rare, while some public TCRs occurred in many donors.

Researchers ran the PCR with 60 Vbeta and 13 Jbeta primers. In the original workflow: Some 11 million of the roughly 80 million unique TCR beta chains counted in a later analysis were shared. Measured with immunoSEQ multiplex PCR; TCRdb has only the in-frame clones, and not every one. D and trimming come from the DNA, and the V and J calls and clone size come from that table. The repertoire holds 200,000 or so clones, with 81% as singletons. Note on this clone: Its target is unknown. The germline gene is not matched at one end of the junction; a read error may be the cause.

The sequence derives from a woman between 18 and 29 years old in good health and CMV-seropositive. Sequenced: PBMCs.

CDR3 sequence: CASSLGPNAQFF. The CDR3 nucleotides read TGTGCCAGTAGTCTCGGTCCGAATGCGCAGTTCTTC. The chain uses TRBV19 and TRBJ2-1; no reliable D call. Per the germline V gene, CDR1 is LNHDA and CDR2 is SQIVND (reference sequence). The CDR3 totals 12 residues.